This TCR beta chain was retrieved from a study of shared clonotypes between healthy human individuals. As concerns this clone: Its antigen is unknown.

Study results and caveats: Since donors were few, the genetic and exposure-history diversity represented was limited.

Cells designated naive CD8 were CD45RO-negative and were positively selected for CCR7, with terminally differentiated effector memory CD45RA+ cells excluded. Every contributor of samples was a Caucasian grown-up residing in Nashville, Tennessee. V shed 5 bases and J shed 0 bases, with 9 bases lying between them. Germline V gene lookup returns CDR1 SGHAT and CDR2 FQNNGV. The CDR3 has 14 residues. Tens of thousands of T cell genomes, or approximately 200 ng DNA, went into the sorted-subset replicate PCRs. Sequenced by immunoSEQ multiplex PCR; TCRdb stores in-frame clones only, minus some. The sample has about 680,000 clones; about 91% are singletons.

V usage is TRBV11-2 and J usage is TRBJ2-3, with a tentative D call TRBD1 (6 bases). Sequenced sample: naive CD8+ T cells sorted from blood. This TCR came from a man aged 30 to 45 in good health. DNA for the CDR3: TGTGCCAGCAGCCGAGGGGGTAGCACAGATACGCAGTATTTT. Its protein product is CASSRGGSTDTQYF.